This T cell receptor beta chain was retrieved from a study of CD8 T cells in Susac syndrome. Findings and caveats of the study: The authors acknowledged that the study's TCR sequencing and HLA analysis involved relatively few individuals. Susac-specific public clones in total CD8+ repertoires numbered sixteen; in CD8+ TEMRA repertoires, they numbered five.

Comment on this clonotype: Its target is unknown.

Random hexamers served to reverse transcribe about 0.5 to 1 ug RNA. TCRdb passed the immunoSEQ multiplex PCR reads through MiXCR, listing each CDR3 protein once. The sample records around 81,000 distinct CDR3 sequences, 94% being singletons. Losses at the gene ends were 5 bases for V and 4 bases for J; bases not matched to a gene: 10. This CDR3 is built from 16 residues. Germline V CDR1 and CDR2: LGHNA, YSLEER. Sequencing used CD8+ T cells from PBMCs. This sequence originates from a human donor with Susac syndrome. The chain couples TRBV4-3 to TRBJ2-5; 10 bases align to TRBD1. This CDR3 is CASSSTGTGAAETQYF. Here the CDR3 DNA reads TGCGCCAGCAGCTCAACCGGGACAGGGGCTGCAGAGACCCAGTACTTC.